The 11 T cell receptor beta chains below all came from one sample that was sequenced in a study of blood T cell repertoires in COVID-19. The table came from immunoSEQ multiplex PCR; TCRdb's copy has only in-frame clones and leaves some out. The table lists about 160,000 clones, about 83% of them singletons. The material sequenced was PBMCs or T cells enriched from blood (not recorded which). The receptors derive from a woman between 50 and 59 years old in a cohort exposed to, infected with or recovered from COVID-19 (not recorded which).

This clone was found a few times. The rearrangement uses TRBV27 and TRBJ2-7, with TRBD1 matching over 8 bases. The CDR3 is made up of 15 amino acids. V lost 2 bases to trimming and J lost 4 bases; unmatched junction nucleotides: 7. Germline V gene sequence: CDR1 MNHEY, CDR2 SMNVEV (reference sequence). Written as DNA, the CDR3 is TGTGCCAGCAGTTTAGGACAGGGTCCCTTTTACGAGCAGTACTTC. Protein product: CASSLGQGPFYEQYF.

V gene TRBV18 combines with J gene TRBJ2-2; 12 bases are a match to TRBD2. V was clipped by 3 bases and J by 0 bases; unmatched bases: 8. In germline, CDR1 is KGHSH, CDR2 LQKENI. The CDR3 length is 19 residues. The CDR3 coding sequence is TGTGCCAGCTCACCGCTACTAGCGGGGGGCCTCACGAACACCGGGGAGCTGTTTTTT. Its protein product is CASSPLLAGGLTNTGELFF. Full variable domain (outside the CDR3, taken from reference TRBV18 and TRBJ2-2): NAGVMQNPRHLVRRRGQEARLRCSPMKGHSHVYWYRQLPEEGLKFMVYLQKENIIDESGMPKERFSAEFPKEGPSILRIQQVVRGDSAAYFCASSPLLAGGLTNTGELFFGEGSRLTVL.

The chain combines TRBV12-3 or TRBV12-4 with TRBJ1-2, with D uncertain. The CDR3 contains 13 residues. V lost 5 bases to trimming and J lost 8 bases, with 15 bases between them. The CDR3 reads CASSPMDSEGYTF. CDR3 nucleotides: TGTGCCAGCAGTCCCATGGACTCGGAAGGCTACACCTTC.

The rearrangement links TRBV7-2 to TRBJ2-2; 8 bases map to TRBD2. This CDR3 spans 17 amino acids. V dropped 4 bases and J dropped 4; count of bases not matched to a gene: 11. CDR1 is SGHTA and CDR2 is FQGNSA in the germline V gene. Here the CDR3 DNA reads TGTGCCAGCAGCTCACGTATTAGCGGGGAGAGCACCGGGGAGCTGTTTTTT. Amino acids: CASSSRISGESTGELFF.

The chain has TRBV19 and TRBJ1-1; TRBD1 might be the D (6 bases). The CDR3 is 15 residues long. V lost 1 base to trimming and J lost 2 bases, with 11 bases between them. Germline values: CDR1 LNHDA, CDR2 SQIVND (reference sequence). The CDR3 DNA sequence: TGTGCCAGTAGTATAGTTTCAGGGGCAAACACTGAAGCTTTCTTT. Its translation: CASSIVSGANTEAFF.

This chain uses TRBV15 with TRBJ1-1, with a weak D call TRBD1 (5 bases). The CDR3 has 15 amino acids. The V end was cut by 0 bases, the J end by 9 bases, with 17 bases between. Germline V gives CDR1 LNHNV, CDR2 YYDKDF (reference sequence). DNA for the CDR3: TGTGCCACCAGCAGAGAGAACCTCGACCCAGGGAAAGCTTTCTTT. It encodes CATSRENLDPGKAFF.

The rearrangement links TRBV28 to TRBJ2-7, with a tentative D call TRBD2 (6 bases). There are 12 residues in the CDR3. The germline gives CDR1 MDHEN, CDR2 SYDVKM. V was clipped by 7 bases and J by 5 bases, with 12 bases between them. The chain's CDR3 is CASTPTRNEQYF. In nucleotides, the CDR3 is TGTGCCAGCACCCCGACTAGGAACGAGCAGTACTTC.

The chain has TRBV19 and TRBJ1-2; TRBD1 might be the D (6 bases). The germline V gene has CDR1 LNHDA and CDR2 SQIVND (reference sequence). Trimming cost V 4 bases and J 0 bases, with 18 bases left between them. This CDR3 is built from 17 residues. Here the CDR3 DNA reads TGTGCCAGTAGTAGAAGGGGGTCGGGTTGGGCTAACTATGGCTACACCTTC. This translates into CASSRRGSGWANYGYTF.

This clone was detected a few times. The chain combines TRBV14 with TRBJ1-5, with D perhaps TRBD1 (5 bases). Germline assignment: CDR1 SGHDN and CDR2 FVKESK. This CDR3 region has 17 residues. Trimming removed 2 bases from V and 2 bases from J, with 16 bases in between. CDR3 sequence reads: CASSQPRGIEGNQPQHF. Written as DNA, the CDR3 is TGTGCCAGCAGCCAACCTCGGGGGATAGAGGGCAATCAGCCCCAGCATTTT.

The chain combines TRBV7-8 with TRBJ1-1, with 9 bases lining up with TRBD1. Trimming cost V 3 bases and J 1 base; bases outside gene matches: 6. The CDR3 runs 16 residues. CDR1 SGHVS and CDR2 FQNEAQ come from the germline V gene. CDR3 in DNA: TGTGCCAGCAGCTTTCCCCCACAGGGGGCGAACACTGAAGCTTTCTTT. Its translation: CASSFPPQGANTEAFF.

The V call is TRBV24-1, the J call TRBJ2-5; TRBD2 aligns across 8 bases. With 5 bases clipped from V and 1 base from J, the junction kept 11 bases outside the gene matches. Germline CDR1 and CDR2: KGHDR and SFDVKD. This CDR3 spans 17 amino acids. The CDR3, as DNA: TGTGCCACCAGTGCCCGGAGGGCCGGGAGGGGCCAAGAGACCCAGTACTTC. Translating it yields CATSARRAGRGQETQYF.